Following are 5 T cell receptor beta chains from one sample sequenced in a study of technical replicates of blood from several donors. Generated by immunoSEQ multiplex PCR, the TCRdb table keeps only in-frame clones and is missing some. This table has approximately 31,000 clones, around nine tenths appearing once. The specimen sequenced was PBMCs. These receptors originate from a human donor in good health. Some clones in this sample may be carry-over from other donors' samples.

This clone was seen a single time. The rearrangement joins TRBV29-1 to TRBJ2-7, with 8 bases fitting TRBD2. CDR3 length: 15 amino acids. Germline CDR1 SQVTM, CDR2 ANQGSEA. V was pared by 3 bases and J by 4 bases, with 11 bases of the junction left unmatched. DNA for the CDR3: TGCAGCGTTGATACCACTAGCGGCTCCACTTACGAGCAGTACTTC. Protein product: CSVDTTSGSTYEQYF.

This rearrangement joins TRBV7-9 to TRBJ1-2, with D maybe TRBD1 (6 bases). V was clipped by 4 bases and J by 3 bases, with 12 bases between them. The germline CDR1 and CDR2 sequences are SEHNR and FQNEAQ (reference sequence). The CDR3 is made up of 14 amino acids. For the CDR3, the DNA is TGTGCCAGCAGCTCAACGGGACATGACTATGGCTACACCTTC. This translates into CASSSTGHDYGYTF. The variable domain in full, with the rest retrieved from reference TRBV7-9 and TRBJ1-2, is DTGVSQNPRHKITKRGQNVTFRCDPISEHNRLYWYRQTLGQGPEFLTYFQNEAQLEKSRLLSDRFSAERPKGSFSTLEIQRTEQGDSAMYLCASSSTGHDYGYTFGSGTRLTVV.

This rearrangement joins TRBV6-5 to TRBJ2-7, with D uncertain. V shed 2 bases and J shed 5 bases, with 13 bases lying between them. This CDR3 is built from 14 residues. The germline gives CDR1 MNHEY, CDR2 SVGAGI. The DNA of the CDR3 is TGTGCCAGCAGTTACCGGAGCCCCCAAAACGAGCAGTACTTC. Residues: CASSYRSPQNEQYF.

The chain combines TRBV5-4 with TRBJ1-4; tentatively, D is TRBD1 (5 bases). There are 14 residues in the CDR3. V was cut by 2 bases and J by 6 bases, with 11 bases left in between. In germline, CDR1 is SGHNT, CDR2 YYREEE (reference sequence). The CDR3 region is CASSFGRDDEKLFF. The CDR3 DNA reads TGTGCCAGCAGCTTCGGCAGGGATGATGAAAAACTGTTTTTT.

The chain combines TRBV18 with TRBJ2-7, with 8 positions matching TRBD2. V dropped 2 bases and J dropped 5; count of bases not matched to a gene: 5. Germline CDR1 is KGHSH and CDR2 is LQKENI. This CDR3 has 14 residues. CDR3 DNA: TGTGCCAGCTCACCAGGGGCTAGCGGGCACGAGCAGTACTTC. Protein sequence: CASSPGASGHEQYF.